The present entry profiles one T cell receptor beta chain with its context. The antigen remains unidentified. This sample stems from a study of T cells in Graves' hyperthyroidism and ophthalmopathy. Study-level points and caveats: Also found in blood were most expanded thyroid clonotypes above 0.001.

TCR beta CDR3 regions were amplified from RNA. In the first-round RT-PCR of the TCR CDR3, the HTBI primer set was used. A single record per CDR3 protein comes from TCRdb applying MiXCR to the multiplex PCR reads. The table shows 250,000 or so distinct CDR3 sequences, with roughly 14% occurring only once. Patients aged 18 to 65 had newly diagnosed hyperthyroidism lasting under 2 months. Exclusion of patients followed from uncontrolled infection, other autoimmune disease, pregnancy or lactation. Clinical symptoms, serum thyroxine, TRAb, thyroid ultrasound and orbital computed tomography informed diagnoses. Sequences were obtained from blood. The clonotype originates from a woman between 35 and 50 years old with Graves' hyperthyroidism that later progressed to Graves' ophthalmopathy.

The CDR3 loop is CASSRPTGPTEAFF. The CDR3 region has the DNA TGTGCCAGCAGCCGGCCGACAGGGCCGACTGAAGCTTTCTTT. The chain has TRBV6-2 or TRBV6-3 and TRBJ1-1, with 7 nucleotides matching TRBD1. The germline V gene encodes CDR1 MNHEY and CDR2 SVGEGT. V trimming: 6 bases; J trimming: 5 bases; junction bases outside the gene matches: 9. The CDR3 covers 14 residues.